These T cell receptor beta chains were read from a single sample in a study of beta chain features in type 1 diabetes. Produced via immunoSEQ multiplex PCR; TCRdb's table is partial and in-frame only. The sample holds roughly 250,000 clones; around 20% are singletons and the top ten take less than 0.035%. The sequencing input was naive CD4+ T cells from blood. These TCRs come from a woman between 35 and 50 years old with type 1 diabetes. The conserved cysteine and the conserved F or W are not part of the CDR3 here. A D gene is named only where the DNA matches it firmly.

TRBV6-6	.	ASSADATGWPGPQH
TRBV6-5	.	ASSYSYRDNYGYT
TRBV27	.	ASSLKGNHEQY
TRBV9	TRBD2	ASSSRLAGELF
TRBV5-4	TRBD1	ASSLPTTGTGGRGEQY
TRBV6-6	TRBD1	ASSYTGEDGYT
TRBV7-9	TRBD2	ASSSGTSVDTQY
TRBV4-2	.	ASSQHEVYGYT
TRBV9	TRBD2	ASSPLTSGSSYEQY
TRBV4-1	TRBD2	ASSLRPGTSETDTQY
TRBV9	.	ASSVGEAGLYEQY
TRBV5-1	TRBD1	ASSLGQGEQPQH
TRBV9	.	ASSHETVDEKLF
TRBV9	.	ASSVQGNYGYT
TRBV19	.	ASSMARNNEQF
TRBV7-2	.	ASRPDLDGELF